The clone carrying this T cell receptor beta chain was observed a handful of times. The CDR3 is 15 residues long. With V trimmed by 3 bases and J by 3 bases, 8 bases remained unmatched. The germline V gene encodes CDR1 LNHDA and CDR2 SQIVND (reference sequence). This sample was taken from a study of T cell responses to AZD1222 COVID-19 vaccine. The table came from immunoSEQ multiplex PCR; TCRdb's copy has only in-frame clones and leaves some out. This sample yields some 70,000 clones, of which 80% are seen a single time; over 11% belongs to the top ten. The clonotype comes from an adult who received the AZD1222 COVID-19 vaccine. The material was peripheral blood, obtained 28 days after the second AZD1222 dose. The V gene is TRBV19, the J gene TRBJ2-7; 7 bases are shared with TRBD1. The CDR3 region has the DNA TGTGCCAGTAGTATTAAAACAGGGGAGAACTACGAGCAGTACTTC. This gives the protein CASSIKTGENYEQYF.